The source of this T cell receptor beta chain is a study of OX40 agonist ivuxolimab in advanced cancers. Study context: The group had a mean age of about 60 years, ranged from about 23 to 85, and was 80% to 85% male.

As regards this clone: Its matching antigen is unknown.

V lost 3 bases and J lost 0, with 11 bases in between. This CDR3 is 15 amino acids long. Germline CDR1 and CDR2: MGHRA and YSYEKL. Data came from immunoSEQ multiplex PCR; TCRdb stores just in-frame clones and leaves some out. The sample includes about 32,000 clones, roughly nine tenths of them seen just once. General study findings and limits: Blood T cells, both CD4+ and CD8+, expanded clonally by week 6 at 0.1 to 3.0 mg/kg.

The input for sequencing was CD4+ or CD8+ T cells sorted from blood, taken in a trial of the OX40 agonist ivuxolimab. The sequence was collected from an adult with an advanced solid tumor such as melanoma, head and neck, liver or kidney cancer. The chain employs TRBV4-1 and TRBJ1-1; a weak D match, TRBD1 (6 bases). The chain's CDR3 is CASSHLTGLNTEAFF. The CDR3 DNA reads TGCGCCAGCAGCCACTTGACAGGACTGAACACTGAAGCTTTCTTT.